Given below is one TCR beta chain in context. The data derive from a study of shared clonotypes between healthy human individuals. The genomic DNA of each subset was split evenly across several immunoSEQ plates. Sorted-subset replicate PCRs used around 200 ng of genomic DNA. This amount corresponded to about 30,000 T cell genomes. The data were produced by immunoSEQ multiplex PCR, yet TCRdb's version contains in-frame clones alone and is incomplete. The sample carries over a million clones, approximately 98.5% recorded once. This CDR3 contains 16 residues. V lost 5 bases and J lost 3; bases outside the gene matches: 7. Germline V gene sequence: CDR1 SGHTA, CDR2 FQGNSA.

The specimen was naive CD4+ T cells sorted from blood. Subset given: CD45RA+ positively selected. The gene calls are TRBV7-2 and TRBJ2-1; 10 nucleotides align to TRBD2. The origin of this receptor is a man aged 25-40 years in good health. CDR3 sequence: CASSQSSGSIYNEQFF. The CDR3 DNA reads as TGTGCCAGCAGCCAGTCTAGCGGGAGCATCTACAATGAGCAGTTCTTC.